The TCR beta chain under discussion was sequenced for a study of shared clonotypes between healthy human individuals. Data came from immunoSEQ multiplex PCR; TCRdb stores just in-frame clones and leaves some out. The table includes roughly 850,000 clones, about 96% detected once. General observations from the study: The study found lower generation probabilities in non-shared clonotypes than in those shared by all four donors. Naive CD4 clonotypes were shared across a few donors at 4% to 5%.

Comments on this clone: The antigen is undetermined.

The germline V gene encodes CDR1 LNHDA and CDR2 SQIVND (reference sequence). The CDR3 extends over 15 amino acids. Between the trimmed V and J ends, which lost 4 bases and 0 bases, there was a span of 11 bases. Naive CD8 isolation took CD45RO-negative cells positively selected for CCR7 and excluded terminally differentiated effector memory CD45RA+ cells. None of the donors, who were healthy HIV-negative adults, had recently had acute infections or vaccinations. Sequencing used naive CD8+ T cells sorted from blood. This chain links TRBV19 with TRBJ2-3; D ambiguous. This sequence originates from a man aged 25-45 years in good health. The CDR3 spells CASSSRPASTDTQYF. The CDR3 nucleotides are TGTGCCAGTAGTAGCCGCCCGGCTAGCACAGATACGCAGTATTTT. The full variable domain, completed using reference TRBV19 and TRBJ2-3, is DGGITQSPKYLFRKEGQNVTLSCEQNLNHDAMYWYRQDPGQGLRLIYYSQIVNDFQKGDIAEGYSVSREKKESFPLTVTSAQKNPTAFYLCASSSRPASTDTQYFGPGTRLTVL.